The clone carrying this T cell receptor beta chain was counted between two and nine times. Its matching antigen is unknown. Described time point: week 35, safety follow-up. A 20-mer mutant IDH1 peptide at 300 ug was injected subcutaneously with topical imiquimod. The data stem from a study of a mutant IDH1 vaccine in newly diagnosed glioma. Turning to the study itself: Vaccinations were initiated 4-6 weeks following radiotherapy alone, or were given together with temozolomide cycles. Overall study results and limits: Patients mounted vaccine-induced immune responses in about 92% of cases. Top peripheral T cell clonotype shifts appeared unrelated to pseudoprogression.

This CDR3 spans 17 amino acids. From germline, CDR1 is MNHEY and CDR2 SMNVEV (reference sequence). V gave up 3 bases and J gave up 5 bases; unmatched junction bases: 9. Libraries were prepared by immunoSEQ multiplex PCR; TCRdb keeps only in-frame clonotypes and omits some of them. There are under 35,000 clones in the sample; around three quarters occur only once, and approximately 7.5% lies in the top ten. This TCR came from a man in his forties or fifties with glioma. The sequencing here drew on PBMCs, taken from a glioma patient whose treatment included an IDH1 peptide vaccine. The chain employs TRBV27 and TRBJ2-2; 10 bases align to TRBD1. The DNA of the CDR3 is TGTGCCAGCAGTTTGGTGACAGGGGGCGCATGGACCGGGGAGCTGTTTTTT. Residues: CASSLVTGGAWTGELFF.